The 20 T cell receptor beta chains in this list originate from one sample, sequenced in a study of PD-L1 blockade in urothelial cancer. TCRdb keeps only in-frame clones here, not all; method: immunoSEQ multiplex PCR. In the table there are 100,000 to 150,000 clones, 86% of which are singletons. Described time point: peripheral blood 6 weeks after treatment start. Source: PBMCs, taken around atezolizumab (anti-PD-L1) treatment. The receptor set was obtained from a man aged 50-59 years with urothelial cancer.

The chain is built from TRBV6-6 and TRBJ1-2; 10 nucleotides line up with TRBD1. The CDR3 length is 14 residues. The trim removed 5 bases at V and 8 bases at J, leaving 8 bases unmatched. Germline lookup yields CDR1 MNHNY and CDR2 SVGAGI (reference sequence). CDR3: CASSNRDRGLGYTF. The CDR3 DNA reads TGTGCCAGCAGTAACCGGGACAGGGGTTTGGGCTACACCTTC.

The CDR3 DNA reads as TGTGCCAGCAGCTTAGGACAGTACGAGCCAGATACGCAGTATTTT. It yields the protein CASSLGQYEPDTQYF. The chain combines TRBV5-6 with TRBJ2-3; D might be TRBD1 (6 bases). CDR1 is SGHDT and CDR2 is YYEEEE in the germline V gene. The CDR3 loop spans 15 amino acids. Deletions cut 2 bases from V and 4 bases from J, with 14 bases between.

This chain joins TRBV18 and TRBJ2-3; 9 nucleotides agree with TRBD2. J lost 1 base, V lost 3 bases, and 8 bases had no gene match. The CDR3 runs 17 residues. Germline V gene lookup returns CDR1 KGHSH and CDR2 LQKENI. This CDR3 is CASSPLSGRGGTDTQYF. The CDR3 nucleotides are TGTGCCAGCTCACCGCTTAGCGGGAGAGGTGGCACAGATACGCAGTATTTT.

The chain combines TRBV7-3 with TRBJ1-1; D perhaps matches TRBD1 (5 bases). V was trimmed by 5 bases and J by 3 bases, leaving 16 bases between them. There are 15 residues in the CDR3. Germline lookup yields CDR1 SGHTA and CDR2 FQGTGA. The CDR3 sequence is CASSPQGGLDTEAFF. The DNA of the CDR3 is TGTGCCAGCAGCCCTCAGGGTGGATTGGACACTGAAGCTTTCTTT.

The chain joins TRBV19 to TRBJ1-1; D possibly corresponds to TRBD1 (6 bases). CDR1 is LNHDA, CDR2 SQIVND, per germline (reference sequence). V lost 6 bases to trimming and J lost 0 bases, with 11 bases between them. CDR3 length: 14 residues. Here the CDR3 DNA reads TGTGCCAGTAGGGAGACAGGACTGAACACTGAAGCTTTCTTT. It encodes CASRETGLNTEAFF.

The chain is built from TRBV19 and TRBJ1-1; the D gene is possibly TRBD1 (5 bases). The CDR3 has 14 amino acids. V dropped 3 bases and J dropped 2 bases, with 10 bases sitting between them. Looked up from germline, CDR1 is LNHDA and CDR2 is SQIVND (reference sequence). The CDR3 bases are TGTGCCAGTAGTATCCTAGGGGCCAACACTGAAGCTTTCTTT. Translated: CASSILGANTEAFF.

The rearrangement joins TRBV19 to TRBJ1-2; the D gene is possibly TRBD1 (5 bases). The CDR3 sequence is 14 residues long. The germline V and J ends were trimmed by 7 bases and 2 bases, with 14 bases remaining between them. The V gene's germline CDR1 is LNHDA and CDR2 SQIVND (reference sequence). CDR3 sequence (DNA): TGTGCCAGTACCATGGGGCAGGTGAACTATGGCTACACCTTC. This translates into CASTMGQVNYGYTF.

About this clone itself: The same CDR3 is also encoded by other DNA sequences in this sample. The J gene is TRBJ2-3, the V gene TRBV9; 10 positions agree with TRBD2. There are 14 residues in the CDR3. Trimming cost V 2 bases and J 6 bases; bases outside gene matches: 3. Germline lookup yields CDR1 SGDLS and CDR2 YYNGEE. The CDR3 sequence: CASSVVAGGDTQYF. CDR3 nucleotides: TGTGCCAGCAGCGTCGTAGCGGGAGGTGATACGCAGTATTTT.

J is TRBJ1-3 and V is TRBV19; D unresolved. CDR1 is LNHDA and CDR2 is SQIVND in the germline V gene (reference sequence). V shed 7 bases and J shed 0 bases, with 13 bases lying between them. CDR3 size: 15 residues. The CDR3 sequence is CASTPRGTSGNTIYF. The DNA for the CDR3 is TGTGCCAGTACCCCCCGGGGTACCTCTGGAAACACCATATATTTT.

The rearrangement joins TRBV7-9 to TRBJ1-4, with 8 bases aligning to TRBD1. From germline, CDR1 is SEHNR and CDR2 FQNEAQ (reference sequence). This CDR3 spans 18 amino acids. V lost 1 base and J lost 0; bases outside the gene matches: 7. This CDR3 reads CASSLVRTGIATNEKLFF. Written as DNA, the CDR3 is TGTGCCAGCAGCTTAGTGCGGACAGGGATTGCAACTAATGAAAAACTGTTTTTT.

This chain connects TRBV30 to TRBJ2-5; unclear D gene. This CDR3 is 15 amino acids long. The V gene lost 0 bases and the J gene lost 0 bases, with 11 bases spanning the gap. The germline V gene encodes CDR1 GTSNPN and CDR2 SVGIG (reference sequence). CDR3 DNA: TGTGCCTGGAGTGTACTTCCCACGTACCAAGAGACCCAGTACTTC. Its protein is CAWSVLPTYQETQYF. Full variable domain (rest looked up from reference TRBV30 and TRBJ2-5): SQTIHQWPATLVQPVGSPLSLECTVEGTSNPNLYWYRQAAGRGLQLLFYSVGIGQISSEVPQNLSASRPQDRQFILSSKKLLLSDSGFYLCAWSVLPTYQETQYFGPGTRLLVL.

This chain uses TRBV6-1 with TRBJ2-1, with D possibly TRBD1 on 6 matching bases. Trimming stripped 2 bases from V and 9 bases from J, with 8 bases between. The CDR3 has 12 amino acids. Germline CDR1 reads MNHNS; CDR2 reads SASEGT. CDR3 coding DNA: TGTGCCAGCAGTGAAATCAGGGGTGAGCAGTTCTTC. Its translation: CASSEIRGEQFF.

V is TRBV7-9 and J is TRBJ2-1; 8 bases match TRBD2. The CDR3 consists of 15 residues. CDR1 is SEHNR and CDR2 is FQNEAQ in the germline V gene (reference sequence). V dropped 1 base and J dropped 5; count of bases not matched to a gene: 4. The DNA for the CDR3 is TGTGCCAGCAGCTTAGTATCAGCGGGAGACAATGAGCAGTTCTTC. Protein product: CASSLVSAGDNEQFF.

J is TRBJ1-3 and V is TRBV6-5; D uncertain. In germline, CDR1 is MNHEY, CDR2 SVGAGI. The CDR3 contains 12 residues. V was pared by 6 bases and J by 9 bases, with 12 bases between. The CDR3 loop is CASRSDGLTIYF. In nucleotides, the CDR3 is TGTGCCAGCAGATCCGACGGACTCACCATATATTTT.

CDR3 sequence reads: CASSLPGLAGVGGELFF. In DNA, the CDR3 is TGTGCCAGCAGCCTACCCGGACTAGCGGGAGTAGGCGGGGAGCTGTTTTTT. The J gene is TRBJ2-2, the V gene TRBV4-2, with 13 bases identical to TRBD2. Unmatched junction bases numbered 9, after V lost 4 bases and J lost 7 bases. The CDR3 length is 17 residues. The germline V gene encodes CDR1 LGHNA and CDR2 YNFKEQ.

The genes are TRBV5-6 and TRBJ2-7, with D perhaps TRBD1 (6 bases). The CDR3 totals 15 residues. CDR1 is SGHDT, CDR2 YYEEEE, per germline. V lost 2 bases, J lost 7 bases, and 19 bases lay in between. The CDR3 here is CASSLGRQGRQEQYF. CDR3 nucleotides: TGTGCCAGCAGCTTAGGTCGGCAGGGGCGGCAAGAGCAGTACTTC.

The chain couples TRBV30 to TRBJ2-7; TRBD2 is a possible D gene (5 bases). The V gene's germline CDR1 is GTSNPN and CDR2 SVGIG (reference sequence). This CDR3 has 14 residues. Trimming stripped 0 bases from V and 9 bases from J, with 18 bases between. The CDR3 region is CAWSVLWGEERQYF. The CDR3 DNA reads TGTGCCTGGAGTGTACTCTGGGGAGAAGAAAGGCAGTACTTC.

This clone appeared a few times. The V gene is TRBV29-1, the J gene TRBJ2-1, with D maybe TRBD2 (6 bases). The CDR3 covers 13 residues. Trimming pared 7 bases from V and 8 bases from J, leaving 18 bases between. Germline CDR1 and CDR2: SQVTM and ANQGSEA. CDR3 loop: CSGSGTGEDEQFF. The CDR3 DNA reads TGCAGCGGGTCCGGGACGGGGGAGGATGAGCAGTTCTTC.

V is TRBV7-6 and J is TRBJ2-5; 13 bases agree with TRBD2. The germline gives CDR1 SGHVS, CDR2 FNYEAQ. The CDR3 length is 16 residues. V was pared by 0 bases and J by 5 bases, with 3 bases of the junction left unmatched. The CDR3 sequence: CASSLATSGRLETQYF. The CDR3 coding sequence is TGTGCCAGCAGCTTAGCGACTAGCGGGAGGTTGGAGACCCAGTACTTC.

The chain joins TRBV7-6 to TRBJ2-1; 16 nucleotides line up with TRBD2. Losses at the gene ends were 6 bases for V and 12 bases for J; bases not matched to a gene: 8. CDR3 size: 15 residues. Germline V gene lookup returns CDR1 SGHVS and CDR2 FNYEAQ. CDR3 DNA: TGTGCCAGCAGGGCCGGGACTAGCGGGGGGGGGAGGCAGTTCTTC. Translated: CASRAGTSGGGRQFF.